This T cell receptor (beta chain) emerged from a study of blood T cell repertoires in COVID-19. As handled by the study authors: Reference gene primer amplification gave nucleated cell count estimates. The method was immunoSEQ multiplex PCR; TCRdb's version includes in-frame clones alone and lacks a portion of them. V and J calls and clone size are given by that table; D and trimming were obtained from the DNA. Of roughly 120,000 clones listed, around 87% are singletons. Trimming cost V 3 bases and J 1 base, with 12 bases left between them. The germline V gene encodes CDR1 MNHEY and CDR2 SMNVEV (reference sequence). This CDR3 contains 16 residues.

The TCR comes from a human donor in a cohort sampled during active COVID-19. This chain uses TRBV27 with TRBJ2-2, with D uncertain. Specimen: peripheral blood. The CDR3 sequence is CASSFHRDLNTGELFF. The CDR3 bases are TGTGCCAGCAGTTTTCATCGAGACTTGAACACCGGGGAGCTGTTTTTT.